The sequence of this T cell receptor (beta chain) was determined in a study of blood T cells in healthy people across ages. General study results and limits: Diversity was higher, and naive CD4+ cells more numerous, in long-lived donors than in aged donors.

Note on this clonotype: Its antigen remains unknown.

A second PCR, run for about 7 to 12 cycles, used a sample-barcoded 5' primer plus a J-beta primer mix. Template switching added a 12-random-nucleotide identifier to every cDNA molecule. TCRdb re-called the 5' RACE reads with MiXCR, one entry per CDR3 protein. The table has roughly 800,000 distinct CDR3 sequences, 58% seen once. There are 16 residues in the CDR3. Trimming removed 4 bases from V and 2 bases from J; junction bases left unmatched: 4. CDR1 and CDR2 from the germline V gene are LNHDA and SQIVND (reference sequence). Sequencing input: blood. This chain uses TRBV19 with TRBJ2-6; 8 bases match TRBD1. This clonotype was obtained from a man aged 30 to 39 in good health. CDR3 in amino acids: CASSTVTGAGANVLTF. CDR3 sequence (DNA): TGTGCCAGTAGTACGGTGACAGGGGCTGGGGCCAACGTCCTGACTTTC.